The next 21 T cell receptor beta chains were all read from a single sample in a study of liver allograft versus peripheral blood T cells. Across the study: Graft-liver T cell receptor repertoires were compared against recipient peripheral blood repertoires.

TCRdb re-derived calls from the reads in MiXCR, one entry per CDR3 protein. The sample lists 6,500 to 10,000 distinct CDR3 sequences, roughly 18% seen once, with approximately 4.5% in the top ten. These receptors were obtained from a human patient who had a liver transplant. Some T cells may have come from the graft donor.

Sample share makes this clonotype medium-sized (0.01 to 0.1%). This chain links TRBV6-1 with TRBJ2-7, with 8 bases that match TRBD1. V lost 10 bases and J lost 2; bases outside the gene matches: 10. The V gene's germline CDR1 is MNHNS and CDR2 SASEGT. CDR3 length: 14 amino acids. This CDR3 reads CANQPDREPYEQYF. Here the CDR3 DNA reads TGTGCCAACCAACCGGACAGGGAACCCTACGAGCAGTACTTC.

At least ten counts were recorded for this clonotype. The chain employs TRBV30 and TRBJ1-1; D gene uncertain. This CDR3 has 15 residues. Germline V gene sequence: CDR1 GTSNPN, CDR2 SVGIG (reference sequence). Trimming cost V 4 bases and J 1 base, with 16 bases left between them. The DNA for the CDR3 is TGTGCCTGGAAGAACCCTTCGACACAGAACACTGAAGCTTTCTTT. Translating gives CAWKNPSTQNTEAFF.

This chain joins TRBV11-1 and TRBJ1-3, with D unresolved. The CDR3 consists of 17 residues. The germline gives CDR1 SGHAT, CDR2 FQDESV (reference sequence). V was trimmed by 3 bases and J by 0 bases, leaving 15 bases between them. CDR3 sequence: CASSFNTKGSSGNTIYF. CDR3 bases: TGTGCCAGCAGCTTTAACACCAAGGGAAGCTCTGGAAACACCATATATTTT.

This clonotype is labeled as medium-sized. CDR3 in DNA: TGTGCCAGCAGCCAGGACAGGAGATCACCCCTCCACTTT. It codes for CASSQDRRSPLHF. J is TRBJ1-6 and V is TRBV7-2; TRBD1 aligns across 7 bases. This CDR3 comprises 13 residues. In germline, CDR1 is SGHTA, CDR2 FQGNSA. With V trimmed by 5 bases and J by 10 bases, 5 bases remained unmatched.

This clonotype was counted at least ten times. Written as DNA, the CDR3 is TGTGCCAGCAGCCAAGATCAGGGGGCCTACTCTGGGGCCAACGTCCTGACTTTC. Translating gives CASSQDQGAYSGANVLTF. The V call is TRBV14, the J call TRBJ2-6, with TRBD1 identical over 8 bases. The V segment lost 0 bases and the J segment 0 bases; nucleotides outside the gene matches: 4. Per the germline V gene, CDR1 is SGHDN and CDR2 is FVKESK. CDR3 length: 18 residues.

This clonotype has a handful of counts. The chain has TRBV20-1 and TRBJ2-5; 7 nucleotides agree with TRBD1. CDR1 and CDR2 from the germline V gene are DFQATT and SNEGSKA (reference sequence). The CDR3 is 16 residues long. V trimming: 0 bases; J trimming: 2 bases; junction bases outside the gene matches: 9. The CDR3 loop is CSAREGRQGKQETQYF. As DNA, the CDR3 is TGCAGTGCTAGAGAAGGGAGACAGGGTAAACAAGAGACCCAGTACTTC.

This chain connects TRBV28 to TRBJ2-3; possibly TRBD2 for D (6 bases). CDR1 is MDHEN and CDR2 is SYDVKM in the germline V gene. The CDR3 loop spans 16 amino acids. With 6 bases removed from V and 6 bases from J, the gap between germline ends came to 22 bases. CDR3 region: CASSQPGLGIRDTQYF. CDR3 sequence (DNA): TGTGCCAGCAGCCAACCGGGACTTGGAATTCGGGATACGCAGTATTTT.

In its sample, this clonotype is medium-sized. The V and J genes are TRBV19 and TRBJ2-3, with TRBD2 matching over 12 bases. The V segment lost 7 bases and the J segment 2 bases; nucleotides outside the gene matches: 7. This CDR3 is built from 16 residues. CDR1 and CDR2 from the germline V gene are LNHDA and SQIVND (reference sequence). The CDR3 region has the DNA TGTGCCAGTAATCCTAGCGGGAGGGGCGCCACAGATACGCAGTATTTT. Residues: CASNPSGRGATDTQYF.

This sequence joins TRBV24-1 and TRBJ2-7; TRBD2 matches 7 bases. From germline, CDR1 is KGHDR and CDR2 SFDVKD. The CDR3 is made up of 15 amino acids. Trimming removed 4 bases from V and 3 bases from J; junction bases left unmatched: 8. CDR3 in amino acids: CATSEGGAGLYEQYF. As DNA, the CDR3 is TGTGCCACCAGTGAGGGGGGAGCGGGGCTCTACGAGCAGTACTTC.

By its share, this clonotype is medium-sized. J is TRBJ2-3 and V is TRBV10-3; 13 nucleotides match TRBD2. Per germline, CDR1 ENHRY and CDR2 SYGVKD. J gave up 7 bases and V 6 bases, and 13 bases lay outside the gene matches. The CDR3 sequence is 17 residues long. CDR3 loop: CAISELAGGPTRYTQYF. The CDR3 DNA sequence: TGTGCCATCAGCGAACTAGCGGGGGGGCCCACACGCTATACGCAGTATTTT.

The gene calls are TRBV20-1 and TRBJ2-1; 12 positions match TRBD2. The CDR3 loop spans 14 amino acids. Germline lookup yields CDR1 DFQATT and CDR2 SNEGSKA (reference sequence). With 1 base clipped from V and 6 bases from J, the junction kept 1 base outside the gene matches. CDR3 protein: CSARGGLAGNEQFF. Here the CDR3 DNA reads TGCAGTGCTAGAGGGGGACTAGCGGGCAATGAGCAGTTCTTC.

The chain is built from TRBV19 and TRBJ1-1; the D is unclear. This CDR3 is 13 amino acids long. Germline CDR1 LNHDA, CDR2 SQIVND (reference sequence). The V end lost 9 bases, the J end lost 2 bases, and 13 bases lay between the germline ends. The CDR3 loop reads CASTGQSNTEAFF. The CDR3 DNA reads TGTGCCAGCACCGGGCAGTCCAACACTGAAGCTTTCTTT.

The CDR3 DNA sequence: TGTGCCAGCAGCAACGACATCGCCGGGGCCAACGTCCTGACTTTC. Translated: CASSNDIAGANVLTF. The chain has TRBV7-3 and TRBJ2-6; unclear D gene. This CDR3 comprises 15 residues. Trimming removed 5 bases from V and 4 bases from J, with 12 bases in between. Germline V gene data show CDR1 as SGHTA and CDR2 as FQGTGA.

This clonotype was counted many times. The chain recombines TRBV28 with TRBJ2-5; TRBD2 is a possible D gene (7 bases). The germline gives CDR1 MDHEN, CDR2 SYDVKM. This CDR3 has 15 residues. Trimming took 3 bases from V and 5 from J, leaving 16 bases between them. The CDR3 loop reads CASSLGAGVGETQYF. The CDR3 nucleotides are TGTGCCAGCAGTTTGGGGGCGGGGGTCGGGGAGACCCAGTACTTC.

A few counts support this clonotype. V gene TRBV20-1 combines with J gene TRBJ1-1, with D possibly matching TRBD1 (5 bases). This CDR3 spans 13 amino acids. V gave up 3 bases and J gave up 5 bases, with 13 bases separating them. In germline, CDR1 is DFQATT, CDR2 SNEGSKA (reference sequence). Here the CDR3 reads CSASMQGGTEAFF. CDR3 coding DNA: TGCAGTGCTAGCATGCAGGGAGGAACTGAAGCTTTCTTT.

By share, this clonotype counts as medium-sized. J is TRBJ2-6 and V is TRBV27; D gene uncertain. The CDR3 has 16 amino acids. Germline V gene data show CDR1 as MNHEY and CDR2 as SMNVEV (reference sequence). Trimming shortened V by 7 bases and J by 0 bases, and 13 bases separated the two germline ends. The CDR3 sequence is CASTTLTHSGANVLTF. CDR3 nucleotides: TGTGCCAGCACCACCCTCACACACTCTGGGGCCAACGTCCTGACTTTC.

The chain employs TRBV5-5 and TRBJ2-4; D is undetermined. The CDR3 sequence is 16 residues long. The germline gives CDR1 SGHKS, CDR2 YYEKEE (reference sequence). Trimming took off 0 bases at V and 1 base at J, with 11 bases between the two ends. The CDR3 DNA reads as TGTGCCAGCAGCTTGGTTCCAGCGATCGCCAAAAACATTCAGTACTTC. As protein: CASSLVPAIAKNIQYF.

This clonotype was detected ten times or more. This rearrangement joins TRBV27 to TRBJ1-2, with D possibly being TRBD1 (6 bases). The CDR3 covers 15 residues. V lost 7 bases, J lost 1 base, and 16 bases lay in between. Germline assignment: CDR1 MNHEY and CDR2 SMNVEV (reference sequence). CDR3 bases: TGTGCCAGCATCGACAGGTGCCAGTTTAACTATGGCTACACCTTC. Amino acids: CASIDRCQFNYGYTF.

This clonotype is labeled as medium-sized (0.01 to 0.1%). The chain combines TRBV27 with TRBJ1-2; the D is unclear. The V gene's germline CDR1 is MNHEY and CDR2 SMNVEV (reference sequence). This CDR3 has 13 residues. V dropped 2 bases and J dropped 8 bases, with 12 bases sitting between them. The CDR3 bases are TGTGCCAGCAGTTTAAGATCCACTGGAGGCTACACCTTC. This translates into CASSLRSTGGYTF.

The sample holds many counts of this clonotype. The chain carries TRBV7-3 and TRBJ2-1, with D uncertain. CDR1 is SGHTA and CDR2 is FQGTGA in the germline V gene. The CDR3 contains 15 residues. Trimming removed 2 bases at V and 0 bases at J, with 8 bases between. DNA for the CDR3: TGTGCCAGCAGCTTAGCGCCGAGCTCCTACAATGAGCAGTTCTTC. It specifies CASSLAPSSYNEQFF.

To note about this clonotype: A much larger clone is a single base away; this may be a read error. This rearrangement joins TRBV19 to TRBJ1-5; the D is unclear. Trimming took 6 bases from V and 7 from J, leaving 16 bases between them. This CDR3 spans 14 amino acids. Germline lookup yields CDR1 LNHDA and CDR2 SQIVND (reference sequence). CDR3: CASRYRQRWQPQHF. The CDR3 DNA follows: TGTGCCAGTAGATACCGACAACGGTGGCAGCCCCAGCATTTT.